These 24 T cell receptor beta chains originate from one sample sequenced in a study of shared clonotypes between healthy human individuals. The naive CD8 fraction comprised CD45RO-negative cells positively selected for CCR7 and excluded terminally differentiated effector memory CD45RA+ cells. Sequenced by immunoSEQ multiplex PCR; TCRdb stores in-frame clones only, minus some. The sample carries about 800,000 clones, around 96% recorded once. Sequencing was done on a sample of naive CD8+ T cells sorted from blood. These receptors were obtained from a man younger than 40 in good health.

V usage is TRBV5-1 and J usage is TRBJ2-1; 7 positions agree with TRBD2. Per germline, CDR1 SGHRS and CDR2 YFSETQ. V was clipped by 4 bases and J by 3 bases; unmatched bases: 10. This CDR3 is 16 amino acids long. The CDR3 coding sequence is TGCGCCAGCAGCGTCCCCCCCAGCGGGATCTACAATGAGCAGTTCTTC. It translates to CASSVPPSGIYNEQFF.

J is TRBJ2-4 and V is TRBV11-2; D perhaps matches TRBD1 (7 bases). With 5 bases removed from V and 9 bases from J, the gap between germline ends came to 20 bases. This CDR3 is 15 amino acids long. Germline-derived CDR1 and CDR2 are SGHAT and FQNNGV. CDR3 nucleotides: TGTGCCAGCAGCGGGAGACTAGGGGGCGAAACCATTCAGTACTTC. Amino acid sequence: CASSGRLGGETIQYF.

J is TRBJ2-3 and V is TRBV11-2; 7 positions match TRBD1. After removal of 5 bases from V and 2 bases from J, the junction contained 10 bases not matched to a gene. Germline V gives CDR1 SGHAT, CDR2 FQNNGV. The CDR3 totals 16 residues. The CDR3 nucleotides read TGTGCCAGCAGCCCCCGGGGACAGTTGTTCACAGATACGCAGTATTTT. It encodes CASSPRGQLFTDTQYF.

CDR3 in amino acids: CASSQESVQYEAFF. In DNA, the CDR3 is TGTGCCAGCAGCCAAGAATCGGTGCAGTACGAAGCTTTCTTT. The chain uses TRBV14 and TRBJ1-1; D is undetermined. CDR3 length equals 14 residues. V was trimmed by 0 bases and J by 8 bases, leaving 13 bases between them. Germline CDR1 is SGHDN and CDR2 is FVKESK.

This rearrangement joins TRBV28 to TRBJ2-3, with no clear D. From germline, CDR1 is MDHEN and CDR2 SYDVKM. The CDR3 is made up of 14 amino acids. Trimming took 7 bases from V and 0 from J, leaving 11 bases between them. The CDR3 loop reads CASTPLGSTDTQYF. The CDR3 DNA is TGTGCCAGCACTCCCCTCGGAAGCACAGATACGCAGTATTTT.

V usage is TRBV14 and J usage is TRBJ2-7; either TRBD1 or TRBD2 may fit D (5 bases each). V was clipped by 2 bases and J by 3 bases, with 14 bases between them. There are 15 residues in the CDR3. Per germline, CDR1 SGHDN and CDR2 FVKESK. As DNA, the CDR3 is TGTGCCAGCAGCCAACTGGGGACCCTCTTCTACGAGCAGTACTTC. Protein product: CASSQLGTLFYEQYF.

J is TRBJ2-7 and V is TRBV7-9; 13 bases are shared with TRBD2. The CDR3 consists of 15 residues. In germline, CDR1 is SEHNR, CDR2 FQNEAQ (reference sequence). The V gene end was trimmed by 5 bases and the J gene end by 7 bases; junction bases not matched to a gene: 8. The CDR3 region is CASSPPLAGGREQYF. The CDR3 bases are TGTGCCAGCAGCCCACCACTAGCGGGAGGGAGAGAGCAGTACTTC.

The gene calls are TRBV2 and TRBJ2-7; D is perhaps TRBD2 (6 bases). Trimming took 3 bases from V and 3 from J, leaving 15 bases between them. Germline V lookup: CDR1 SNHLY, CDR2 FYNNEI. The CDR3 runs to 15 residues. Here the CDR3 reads CASSDPGAGGYEQYF. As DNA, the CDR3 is TGTGCCAGCAGTGATCCGGGCGCCGGGGGCTACGAGCAGTACTTC.

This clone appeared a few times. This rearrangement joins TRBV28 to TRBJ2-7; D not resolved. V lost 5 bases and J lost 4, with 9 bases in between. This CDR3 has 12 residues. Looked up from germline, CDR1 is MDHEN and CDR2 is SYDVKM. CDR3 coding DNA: TGTGCCAGCAGTCCGGATCAGTACGAGCAGTACTTC. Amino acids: CASSPDQYEQYF.

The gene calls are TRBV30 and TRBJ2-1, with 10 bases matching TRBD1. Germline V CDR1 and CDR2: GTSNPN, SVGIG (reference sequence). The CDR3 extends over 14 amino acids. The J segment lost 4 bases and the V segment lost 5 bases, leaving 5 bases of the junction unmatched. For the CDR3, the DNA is TGTGCCTGGGGAGGGACAGGGGATTACAATGAGCAGTTCTTC. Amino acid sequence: CAWGGTGDYNEQFF. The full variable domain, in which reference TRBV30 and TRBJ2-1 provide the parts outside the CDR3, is SQTIHQWPATLVQPVGSPLSLECTVEGTSNPNLYWYRQAAGRGLQLLFYSVGIGQISSEVPQNLSASRPQDRQFILSSKKLLLSDSGFYLCAWGGTGDYNEQFFGPGTRLTVL.

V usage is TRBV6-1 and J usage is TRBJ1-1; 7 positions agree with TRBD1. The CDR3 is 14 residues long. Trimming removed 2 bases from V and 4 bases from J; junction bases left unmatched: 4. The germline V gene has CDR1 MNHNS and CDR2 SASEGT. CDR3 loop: CASSEKGAGTEAFF. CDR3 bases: TGTGCCAGCAGTGAAAAGGGGGCAGGCACTGAAGCTTTCTTT.

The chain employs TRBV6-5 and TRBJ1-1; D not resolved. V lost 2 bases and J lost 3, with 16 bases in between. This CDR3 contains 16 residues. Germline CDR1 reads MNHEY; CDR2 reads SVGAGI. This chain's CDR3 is CASSYQVMREHTEAFF. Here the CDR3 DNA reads TGTGCCAGCAGTTACCAGGTGATGAGGGAGCACACTGAAGCTTTCTTT.

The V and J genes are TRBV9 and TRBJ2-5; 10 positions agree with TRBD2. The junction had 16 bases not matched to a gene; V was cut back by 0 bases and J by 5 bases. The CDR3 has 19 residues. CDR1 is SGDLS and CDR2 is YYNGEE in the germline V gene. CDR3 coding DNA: TGTGCCAGCAGCGTAGGGATCCGAGGGCTAGCGGGAGTCGGGGAGACCCAGTACTTC. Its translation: CASSVGIRGLAGVGETQYF.

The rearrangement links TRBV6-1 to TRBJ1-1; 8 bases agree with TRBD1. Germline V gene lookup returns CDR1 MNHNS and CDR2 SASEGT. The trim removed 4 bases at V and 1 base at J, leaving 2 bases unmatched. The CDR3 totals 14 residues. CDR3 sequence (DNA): TGTGCCAGCAGTGCTGGGACAGGGAACACTGAAGCTTTCTTT. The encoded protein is CASSAGTGNTEAFF.

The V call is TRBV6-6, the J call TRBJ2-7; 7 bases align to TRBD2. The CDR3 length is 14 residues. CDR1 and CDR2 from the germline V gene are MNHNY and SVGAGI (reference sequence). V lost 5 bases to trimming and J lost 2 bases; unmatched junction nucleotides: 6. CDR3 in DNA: TGTGCCAGCAGTAGCGGACTAGGAGCCTACGAGCAGTACTTC. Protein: CASSSGLGAYEQYF.

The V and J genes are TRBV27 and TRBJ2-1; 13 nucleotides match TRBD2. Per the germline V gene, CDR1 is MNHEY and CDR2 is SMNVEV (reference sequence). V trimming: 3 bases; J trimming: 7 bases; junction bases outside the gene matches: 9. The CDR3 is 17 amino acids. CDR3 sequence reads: CASSFPLAGGGMNEQFF. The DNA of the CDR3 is TGTGCCAGCAGTTTTCCACTAGCGGGAGGGGGGATGAATGAGCAGTTCTTC.

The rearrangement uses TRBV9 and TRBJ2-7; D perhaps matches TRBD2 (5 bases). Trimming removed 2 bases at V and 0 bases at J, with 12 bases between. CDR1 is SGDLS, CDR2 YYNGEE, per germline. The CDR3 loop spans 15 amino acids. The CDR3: CASSVAGSASYEQYF. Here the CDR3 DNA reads TGTGCCAGCAGCGTTGCTGGTAGCGCCTCCTACGAGCAGTACTTC.

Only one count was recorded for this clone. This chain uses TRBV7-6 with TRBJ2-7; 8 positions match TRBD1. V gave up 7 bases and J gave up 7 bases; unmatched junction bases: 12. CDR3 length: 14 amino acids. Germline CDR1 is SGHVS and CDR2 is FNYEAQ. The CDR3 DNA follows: TGTGCCAGCACCAGTGGGACAGGAGGGCGGGAGCAGTACTTC. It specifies CASTSGTGGREQYF.

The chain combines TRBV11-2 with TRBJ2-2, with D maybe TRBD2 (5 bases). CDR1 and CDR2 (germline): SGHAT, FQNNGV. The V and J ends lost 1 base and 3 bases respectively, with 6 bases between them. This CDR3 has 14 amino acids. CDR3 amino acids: CASSLVGDTGELFF. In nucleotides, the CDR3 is TGTGCCAGCAGCTTAGTCGGGGACACCGGGGAGCTGTTTTTT.

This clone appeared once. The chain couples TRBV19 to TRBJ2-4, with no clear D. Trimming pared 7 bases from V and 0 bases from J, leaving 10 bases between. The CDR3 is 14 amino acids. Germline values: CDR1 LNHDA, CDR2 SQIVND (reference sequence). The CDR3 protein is CASKEWEAKNIQYF. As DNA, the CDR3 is TGTGCCAGTAAGGAGTGGGAAGCCAAAAACATTCAGTACTTC.

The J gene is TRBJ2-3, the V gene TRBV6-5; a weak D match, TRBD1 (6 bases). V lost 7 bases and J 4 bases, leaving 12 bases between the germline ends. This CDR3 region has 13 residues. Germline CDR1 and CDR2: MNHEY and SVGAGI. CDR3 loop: CASTQGGADTQYF. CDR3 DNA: TGTGCCAGCACTCAAGGGGGTGCAGATACGCAGTATTTT.

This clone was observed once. The DNA of the CDR3 is TGCGCCAGCAGCCATACAACAGGGGAAAGGCGCATGAACACTGAAGCTTTCTTT. This gives the protein CASSHTTGERRMNTEAFF. The rearrangement uses TRBV4-1 and TRBJ1-1; 7 bases line up with TRBD1. Per the germline V gene, CDR1 is MGHRA and CDR2 is YSYEKL. The CDR3 covers 18 residues. V was pared by 3 bases and J by 0 bases, with 13 bases of the junction left unmatched.

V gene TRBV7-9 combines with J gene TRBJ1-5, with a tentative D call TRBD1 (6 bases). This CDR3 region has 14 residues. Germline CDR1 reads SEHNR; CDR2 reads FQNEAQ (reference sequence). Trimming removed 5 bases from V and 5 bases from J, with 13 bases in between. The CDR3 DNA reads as TGTGCCAGCAGCCTGGGGGGGCTCCATCAGCCCCAGCATTTT. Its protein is CASSLGGLHQPQHF.

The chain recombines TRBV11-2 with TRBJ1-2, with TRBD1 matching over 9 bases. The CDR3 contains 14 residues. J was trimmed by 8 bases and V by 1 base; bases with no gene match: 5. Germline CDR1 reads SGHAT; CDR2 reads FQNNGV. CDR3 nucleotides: TGTGCCAGCAGCTTAGGGGACAGGGAGGAGGGCTACACCTTC. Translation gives CASSLGDREEGYTF.